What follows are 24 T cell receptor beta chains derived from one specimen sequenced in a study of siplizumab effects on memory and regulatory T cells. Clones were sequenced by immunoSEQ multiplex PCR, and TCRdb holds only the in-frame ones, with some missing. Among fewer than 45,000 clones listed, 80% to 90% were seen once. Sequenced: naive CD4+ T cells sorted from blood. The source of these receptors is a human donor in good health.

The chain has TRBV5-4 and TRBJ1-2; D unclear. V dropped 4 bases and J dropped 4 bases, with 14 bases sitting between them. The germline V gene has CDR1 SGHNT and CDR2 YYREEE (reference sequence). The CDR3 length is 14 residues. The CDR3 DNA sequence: TGTGCCAGCAGCGCCCGTATAGGCGCCTATGGCTACACCTTC. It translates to CASSARIGAYGYTF.

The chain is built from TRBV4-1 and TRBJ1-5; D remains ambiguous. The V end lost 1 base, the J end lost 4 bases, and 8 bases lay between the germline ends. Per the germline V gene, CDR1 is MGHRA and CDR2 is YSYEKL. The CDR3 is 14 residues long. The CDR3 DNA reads TGCGCCAGCAGCCAAGTCGACGGTAATCAGCCCCAGCATTTT. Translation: CASSQVDGNQPQHF.

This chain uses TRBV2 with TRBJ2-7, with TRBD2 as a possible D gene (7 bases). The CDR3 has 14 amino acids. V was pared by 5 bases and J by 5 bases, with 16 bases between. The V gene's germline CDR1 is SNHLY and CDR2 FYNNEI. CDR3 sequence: CASSRGGPYDEQYF. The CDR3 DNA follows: TGTGCCAGCAGTCGCGGGGGCCCCTACGACGAGCAGTACTTC.

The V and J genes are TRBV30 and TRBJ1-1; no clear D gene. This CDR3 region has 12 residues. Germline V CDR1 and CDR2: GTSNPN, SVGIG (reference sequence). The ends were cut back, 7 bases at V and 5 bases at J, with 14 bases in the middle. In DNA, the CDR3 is TGTGCCTTACCCCTTGCGGGGACTGAAGCTTTCTTT. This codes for CALPLAGTEAFF.

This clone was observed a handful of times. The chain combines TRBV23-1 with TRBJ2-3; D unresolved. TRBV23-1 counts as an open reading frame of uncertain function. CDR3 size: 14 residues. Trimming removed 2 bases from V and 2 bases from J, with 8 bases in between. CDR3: CASSQTPNTDTQYF. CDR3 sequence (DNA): TGCGCCAGCAGTCAAACTCCCAACACAGATACGCAGTATTTT.

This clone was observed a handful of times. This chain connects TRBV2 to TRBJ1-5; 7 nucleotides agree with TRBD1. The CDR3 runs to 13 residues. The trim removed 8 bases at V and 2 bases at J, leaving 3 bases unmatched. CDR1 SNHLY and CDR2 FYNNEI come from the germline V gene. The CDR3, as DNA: TGTGCCAGCCGGCAGGGGGGCAATCAGCCCCAGCATTTT. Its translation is CASRQGGNQPQHF.

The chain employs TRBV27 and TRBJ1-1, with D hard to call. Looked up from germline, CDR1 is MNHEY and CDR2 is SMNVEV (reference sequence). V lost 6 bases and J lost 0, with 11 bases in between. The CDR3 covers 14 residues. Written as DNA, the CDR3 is TGTGCCAGCAGCCCCCGTATGCTGAACACTGAAGCTTTCTTT. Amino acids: CASSPRMLNTEAFF.

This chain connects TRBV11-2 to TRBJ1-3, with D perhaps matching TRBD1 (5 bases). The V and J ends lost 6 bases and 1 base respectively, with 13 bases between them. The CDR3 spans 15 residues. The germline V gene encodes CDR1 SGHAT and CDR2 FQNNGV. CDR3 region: CASSPNGGSGNTIYF. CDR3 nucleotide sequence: TGTGCCAGCAGTCCTAACGGGGGATCTGGAAACACCATATATTTT.

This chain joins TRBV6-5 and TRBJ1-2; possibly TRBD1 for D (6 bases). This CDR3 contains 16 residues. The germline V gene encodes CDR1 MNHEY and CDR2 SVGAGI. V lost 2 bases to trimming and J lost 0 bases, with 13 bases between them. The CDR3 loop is CASSYDRTLANYGYTF. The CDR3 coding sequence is TGTGCCAGCAGTTACGACAGGACTCTAGCTAACTATGGCTACACCTTC.

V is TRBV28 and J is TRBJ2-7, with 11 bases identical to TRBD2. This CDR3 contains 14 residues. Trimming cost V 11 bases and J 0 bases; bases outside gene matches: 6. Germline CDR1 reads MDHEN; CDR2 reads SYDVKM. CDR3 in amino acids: CASPSGGSSYEQYF. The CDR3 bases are TGTGCCTCACCTAGCGGGGGGAGCTCCTACGAGCAGTACTTC.

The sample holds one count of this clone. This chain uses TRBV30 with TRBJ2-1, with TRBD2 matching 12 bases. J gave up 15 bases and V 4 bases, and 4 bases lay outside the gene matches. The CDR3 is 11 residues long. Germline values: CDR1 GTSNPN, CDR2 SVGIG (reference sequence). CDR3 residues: CAWMGLAGTFF. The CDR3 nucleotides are TGTGCCTGGATGGGACTAGCGGGTACGTTCTTC.

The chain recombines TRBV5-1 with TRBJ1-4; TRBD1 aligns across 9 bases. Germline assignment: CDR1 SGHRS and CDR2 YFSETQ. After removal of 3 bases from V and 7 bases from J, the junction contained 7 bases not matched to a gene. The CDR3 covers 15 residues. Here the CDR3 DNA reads TGCGCCAGCAGCTCGGGACAGGGAGCGGCTGAAAAACTGTTTTTT. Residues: CASSSGQGAAEKLFF. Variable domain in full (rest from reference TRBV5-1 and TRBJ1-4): KAGVTQTPRYLIKTRGQQVTLSCSPISGHRSVSWYQQTPGQGLQFLFEYFSETQRNKGNFPGRFSGRQFSNSRSEMNVSTLELGDSALYLCASSSGQGAAEKLFFGSGTQLSVL.

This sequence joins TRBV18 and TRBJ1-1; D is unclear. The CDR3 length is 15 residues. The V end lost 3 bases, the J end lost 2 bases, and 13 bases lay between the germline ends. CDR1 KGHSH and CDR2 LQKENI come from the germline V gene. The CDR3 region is CASSPPGLTNTEAFF. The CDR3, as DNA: TGTGCCAGCTCACCTCCTGGACTTACCAACACTGAAGCTTTCTTT. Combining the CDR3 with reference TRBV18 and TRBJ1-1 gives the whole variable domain NAGVMQNPRHLVRRRGQEARLRCSPMKGHSHVYWYRQLPEEGLKFMVYLQKENIIDESGMPKERFSAEFPKEGPSILRIQQVVRGDSAAYFCASSPPGLTNTEAFFGQGTRLTVV.

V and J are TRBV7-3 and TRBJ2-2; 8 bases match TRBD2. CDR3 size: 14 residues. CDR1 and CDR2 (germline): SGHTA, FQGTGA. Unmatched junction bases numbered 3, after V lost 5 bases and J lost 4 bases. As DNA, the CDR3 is TGTGCCAGCAGCCTTACTAGCGGCACCGGGGAGCTGTTTTTT. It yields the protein CASSLTSGTGELFF.

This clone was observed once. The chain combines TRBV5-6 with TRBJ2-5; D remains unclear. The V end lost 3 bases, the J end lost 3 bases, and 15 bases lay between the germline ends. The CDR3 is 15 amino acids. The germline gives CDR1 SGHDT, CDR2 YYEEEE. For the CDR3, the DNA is TGTGCCAGCAGCTCCACAAGGACGGCCAAAGAGACCCAGTACTTC. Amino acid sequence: CASSSTRTAKETQYF.

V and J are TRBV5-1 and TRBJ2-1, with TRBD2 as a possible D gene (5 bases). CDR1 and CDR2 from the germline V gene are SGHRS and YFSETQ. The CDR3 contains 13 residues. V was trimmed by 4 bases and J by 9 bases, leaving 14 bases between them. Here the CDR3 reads CASSRNGESEQFF. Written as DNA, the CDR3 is TGCGCCAGCAGCCGAAATGGGGAGAGTGAGCAGTTCTTC.

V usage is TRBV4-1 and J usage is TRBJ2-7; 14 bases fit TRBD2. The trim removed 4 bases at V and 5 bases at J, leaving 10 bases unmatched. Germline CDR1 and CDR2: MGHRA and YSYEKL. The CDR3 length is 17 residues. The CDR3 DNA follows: TGCGCCAGCAGCCGCGCGGGACTAGCGGGAGCGAGTAACGAGCAGTACTTC. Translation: CASSRAGLAGASNEQYF.

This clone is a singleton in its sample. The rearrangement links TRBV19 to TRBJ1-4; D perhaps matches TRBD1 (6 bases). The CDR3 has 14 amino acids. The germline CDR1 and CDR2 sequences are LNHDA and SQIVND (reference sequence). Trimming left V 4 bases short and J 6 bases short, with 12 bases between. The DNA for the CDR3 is TGTGCCAGTAGTAGGACAGAACGGTATGAAAAACTGTTTTTT. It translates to CASSRTERYEKLFF.

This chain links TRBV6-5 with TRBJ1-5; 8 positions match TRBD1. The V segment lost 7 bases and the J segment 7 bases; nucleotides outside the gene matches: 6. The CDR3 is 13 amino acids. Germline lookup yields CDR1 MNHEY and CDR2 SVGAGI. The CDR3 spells CASTGGARQPQHF. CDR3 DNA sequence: TGTGCCAGCACAGGGGGCGCGAGGCAGCCCCAGCATTTT.

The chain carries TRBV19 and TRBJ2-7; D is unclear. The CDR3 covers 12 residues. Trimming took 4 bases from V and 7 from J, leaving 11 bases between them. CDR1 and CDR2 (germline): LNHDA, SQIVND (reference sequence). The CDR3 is CASSNPVGEQYF. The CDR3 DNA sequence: TGTGCCAGTAGTAACCCAGTGGGGGAGCAGTACTTC.

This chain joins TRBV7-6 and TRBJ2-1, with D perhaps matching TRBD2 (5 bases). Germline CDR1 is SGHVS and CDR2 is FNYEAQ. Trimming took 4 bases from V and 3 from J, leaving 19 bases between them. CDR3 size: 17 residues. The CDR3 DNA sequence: TGTGCCAGCAGCTCGCAACTAGGAAGTAAGGTCTACAATGAGCAGTTCTTC. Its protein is CASSSQLGSKVYNEQFF.

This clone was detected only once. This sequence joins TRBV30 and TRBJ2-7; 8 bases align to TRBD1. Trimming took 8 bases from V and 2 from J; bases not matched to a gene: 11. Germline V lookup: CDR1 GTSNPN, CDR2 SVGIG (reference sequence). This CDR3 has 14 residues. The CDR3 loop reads CAGLTGTGAYEQYF. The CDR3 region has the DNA TGTGCCGGCCTCACCGGGACAGGAGCCTACGAGCAGTACTTC.

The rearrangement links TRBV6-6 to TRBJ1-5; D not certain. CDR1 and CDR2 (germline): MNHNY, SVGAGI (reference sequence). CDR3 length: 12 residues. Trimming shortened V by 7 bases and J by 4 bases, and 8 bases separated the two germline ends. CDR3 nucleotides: TGTGCCAGCAAGGCAGGAAATCAGCCCCAGCATTTT. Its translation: CASKAGNQPQHF.

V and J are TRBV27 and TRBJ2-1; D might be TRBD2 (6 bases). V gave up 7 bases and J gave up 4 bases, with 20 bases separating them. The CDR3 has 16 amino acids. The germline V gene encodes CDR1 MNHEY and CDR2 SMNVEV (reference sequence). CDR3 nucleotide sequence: TGTGCCAGCATGGGGAGACCGGGACTCGATTACAATGAGCAGTTCTTC. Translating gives CASMGRPGLDYNEQFF.